Below, one T cell receptor beta chain is given with its context. This entry belongs to a study of blood T cell repertoires in COVID-19. Turning to the study itself: Whether acute or convalescent, the COVID-19 samples came from the United States, Italy and Spain. The cDNA or gDNA used as material had been derived from T cells, B-cell-depleted T cells, or PBMCs.

V shed 7 bases and J 4 bases; nucleotides not matched to a gene: 9. This CDR3 is built from 15 residues. Germline CDR1 and CDR2: SNHLY and FYNNEI. Original data processing: Nucleated cell counts were estimated from reference gene primer amplification. Method: immunoSEQ multiplex PCR; TCRdb's copy keeps in-frame clones and lacks some. V, J and clone size are those of that table, while D and trimming were read from the DNA. Counted here are 110,000 to 150,000 clones, 85% to 90% occurring once; the ten biggest clones make up around 2.9%. The TCR sequence derives from a man aged 55 to 69 with active or convalescent COVID-19. This chain joins TRBV2 and TRBJ2-5, with TRBD2 matching 10 bases. The specimen was peripheral blood. The DNA for the CDR3 is TGTGCCAGCAACCCCTTAGCGGGGGGAGGAGAGACCCAGTACTTC. This translates into CASNPLAGGGETQYF.